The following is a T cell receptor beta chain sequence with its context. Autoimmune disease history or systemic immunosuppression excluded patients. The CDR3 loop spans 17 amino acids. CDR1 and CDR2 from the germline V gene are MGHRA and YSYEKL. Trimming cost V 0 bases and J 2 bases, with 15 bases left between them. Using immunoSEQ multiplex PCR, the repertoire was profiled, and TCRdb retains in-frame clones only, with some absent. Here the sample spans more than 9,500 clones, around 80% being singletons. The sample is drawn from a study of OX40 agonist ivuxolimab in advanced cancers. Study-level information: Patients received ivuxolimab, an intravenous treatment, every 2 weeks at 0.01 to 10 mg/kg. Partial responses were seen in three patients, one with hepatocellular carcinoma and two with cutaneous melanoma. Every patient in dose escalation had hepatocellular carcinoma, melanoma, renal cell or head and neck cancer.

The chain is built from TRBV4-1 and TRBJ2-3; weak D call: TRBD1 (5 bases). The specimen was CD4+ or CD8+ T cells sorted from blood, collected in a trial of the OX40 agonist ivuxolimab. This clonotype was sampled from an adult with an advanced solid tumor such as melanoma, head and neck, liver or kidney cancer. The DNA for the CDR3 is TGCGCCAGCAGCCAAGATCTGGGGCAGGACCCCACAGATACGCAGTATTTT. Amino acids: CASSQDLGQDPTDTQYF.